Below, 15 T cell receptor beta chains from the same sample are listed, as sequenced in a study of graft-versus-host responses after intestinal transplantation (dated by TCRdb to the early 2020s). Sample time point, as interpreted from the label and publication: cells obtained before transplantation from donor or recipient. The receptor library was made with the immunoSEQ multiplex PCR assay. TCRdb took over this immuneACCESS table, retaining in-frame rearrangements with V and J assigned. Such tables are incomplete; in checked studies, under half of the missing clones stem from an unresolved V gene, and the remainder is unexplained. The sample table contains 85,000 to 90,000 clones; only one count was recorded for around 83% of them. About 15% of the sample is taken by the ten largest. No cognate antigen is known for these TCRs. Sequencing used unstimulated CD8+ T cells sorted from spleen or lymph node cells, obtained before intestinal transplant. All receptors derive from a human donor who received an intestinal transplant.

The chain carries TRBV27 and TRBJ2-7; possible D gene TRBD1, 6 bases. V was cut by 4 bases and J by 1 base, with 11 bases left in between. Germline V gene lookup returns CDR1 MNHEY and CDR2 SMNVEV (reference sequence). The CDR3 spans 14 residues. The CDR3 coding sequence is TGTGCCAGCAGTTACGGGACAAGATCCTACGAGCAGTACTTC. It codes for CASSYGTRSYEQYF.

The V call is TRBV28, the J call TRBJ1-1; no clear D gene. The CDR3 runs to 13 residues. Germline loops: CDR1 MDHEN, CDR2 SYDVKM. V dropped 3 bases and J dropped 5 bases, with 10 bases sitting between them. CDR3 sequence reads: CASSFLMGTEAFF. The DNA for the CDR3 is TGTGCCAGCAGTTTTTTGATGGGGACTGAAGCTTTCTTT.

This rearrangement joins TRBV29-1 to TRBJ2-7; 8 bases agree with TRBD2. Trimming removed 1 base from V and 6 bases from J; junction bases left unmatched: 20. Germline V gives CDR1 SQVTM, CDR2 ANQGSEA. The CDR3 covers 18 residues. The CDR3 nucleotides are TGCAGCGTTGAAGGCCCCCGTCTAGCTAGAGCGGGGGTCGGCGAGCAGTACTTC. Translation: CSVEGPRLARAGVGEQYF.

CDR3 coding DNA: TGTGCCAGCAGCGGAGACAGCGAAAAACTGTTTTTT. Translated, it gives CASSGDSEKLFF. The chain has TRBV7-9 and TRBJ1-4; TRBD1 is a possible D gene (5 bases). Trimming removed 5 bases at V and 8 bases at J, with 9 bases between. The CDR3 runs to 12 residues. Germline CDR1 is SEHNR and CDR2 is FQNEAQ (reference sequence).

In its sample, this clone was seen a few times. The rearrangement links TRBV2 to TRBJ2-7; the D gene is possibly TRBD1 (5 bases). This CDR3 has 13 amino acids. V lost 8 bases and J 5 bases, leaving 16 bases between the germline ends. CDR1 and CDR2 (germline): SNHLY, FYNNEI. CDR3 sequence (DNA): TGTGCCAGCGCGGCAGGGCATTCGGACGAGCAGTACTTC. Its translation is CASAAGHSDEQYF.

The chain links TRBV6-5 to TRBJ2-5; D gene unclear. V lost 6 bases and J 1 base, leaving 15 bases between the germline ends. The CDR3 loop spans 15 amino acids. Germline V gene data show CDR1 as MNHEY and CDR2 as SVGAGI. Here the CDR3 DNA reads TGTGCCAGCAGCCGGCCGGGCTCCATCCAAGAGACCCAGTACTTC. As protein: CASSRPGSIQETQYF.

V gene TRBV13 combines with J gene TRBJ1-2; 7 bases agree with TRBD1. There are 14 residues in the CDR3. The junction had 4 bases not matched to a gene; V was cut back by 6 bases and J by 0 bases. Germline V CDR1 and CDR2: PRHDT, FYEKMQ (reference sequence). CDR3 residues: CASSWDRANYGYTF. The CDR3 DNA follows: TGTGCCAGCAGTTGGGACAGAGCTAACTATGGCTACACCTTC. Variable domain in full (rest from reference TRBV13 and TRBJ1-2): AAGVIQSPRHLIKEKRETATLKCYPIPRHDTVYWYQQGPGQDPQFLISFYEKMQSDKGSIPDRFSAQQFSDYHSELNMSSLELGDSALYFCASSWDRANYGYTFGSGTRLTVV.

This chain uses TRBV30 with TRBJ1-4, with 7 bases aligning to TRBD1. There are 13 residues in the CDR3. V dropped 1 base and J dropped 5; count of bases not matched to a gene: 1. Germline CDR1 is GTSNPN and CDR2 is SVGIG (reference sequence). CDR3 loop: CAWSETGNEKLFF. CDR3 nucleotides: TGTGCCTGGAGTGAGACAGGGAATGAAAAACTGTTTTTT.

The chain couples TRBV11-2 to TRBJ2-7; TRBD2 matches 8 bases. Germline CDR1 and CDR2: SGHAT and FQNNGV. The CDR3 runs to 13 residues. The J segment lost 6 bases and the V segment lost 1 base, leaving 2 bases of the junction unmatched. The CDR3 loop reads CASSLAGGSEQYF. The CDR3 nucleotides read TGTGCCAGCAGCTTAGCGGGAGGGAGCGAGCAGTACTTC.

The chain recombines TRBV6-6 with TRBJ2-3; unclear D gene. Germline loops: CDR1 MNHNY, CDR2 SVGAGI (reference sequence). V lost 1 base and J 2 bases, leaving 10 bases between the germline ends. The CDR3 totals 15 residues. In nucleotides, the CDR3 is TGTGCCAGCAGTTACTACGGCAGATACACAGATACGCAGTATTTT. Its translation is CASSYYGRYTDTQYF.

The chain carries TRBV6-6 and TRBJ1-1; possibly TRBD1 for D (5 bases). Germline-derived CDR1 and CDR2 are MNHNY and SVGAGI (reference sequence). The CDR3 has 15 amino acids. V gave up 3 bases and J gave up 2 bases, with 13 bases separating them. CDR3 coding DNA: TGTGCCAGCAGTTATTCCCAGGGCCTTAACACTGAAGCTTTCTTT. Translating gives CASSYSQGLNTEAFF.

The rearrangement links TRBV5-6 to TRBJ2-5; D unresolved. The V and J ends lost 4 bases and 9 bases respectively, with 10 bases between them. In germline, CDR1 is SGHDT, CDR2 YYEEEE. This CDR3 has 11 amino acids. The CDR3 loop reads CASSLLGPQYF. CDR3 DNA sequence: TGTGCCAGCAGCCTACTCGGGCCCCAGTACTTC. Full variable domain (outside the CDR3, taken from reference TRBV5-6 and TRBJ2-5): DAGVTQSPTHLIKTRGQQVTLRCSPKSGHDTVSWYQQALGQGPQFIFQYYEEEERQRGNFPDRFSGHQFPNYSSELNVNALLLGDSALYLCASSLLGPQYFGPGTRLLVL.

The V gene is TRBV11-3, the J gene TRBJ2-7, with 7 positions matching TRBD1. Germline CDR1 and CDR2: SGHNT and YENEEA. The ends lost 5 bases at V and 3 bases at J; junction bases unmatched: 4. This CDR3 spans 13 amino acids. CDR3 in amino acids: CASSPRTGYEQYF. Written as DNA, the CDR3 is TGTGCCAGCAGCCCCCGGACAGGCTACGAGCAGTACTTC.

This chain uses TRBV28 with TRBJ1-2; TRBD1 is a possible D gene (6 bases). Looked up from germline, CDR1 is MDHEN and CDR2 is SYDVKM. Trimming shortened V by 3 bases and J by 12 bases, and 17 bases separated the two germline ends. The CDR3 is made up of 13 amino acids. The CDR3 region is CASSFGGAEGHTF. DNA of the CDR3: TGTGCCAGCAGTTTTGGGGGCGCAGAAGGCCACACCTTC.

The rearrangement joins TRBV6-6 to TRBJ2-2; D ambiguous. V dropped 7 bases and J dropped 1 base, with 4 bases sitting between them. The germline V gene encodes CDR1 MNHNY and CDR2 SVGAGI (reference sequence). The CDR3 extends over 12 amino acids. CDR3 loop: CASTWNTGELFF. DNA for the CDR3: TGTGCCAGCACATGGAACACCGGGGAGCTGTTTTTT.